Following are 28 T cell receptor beta chains from one sample sequenced in a study of OX40 agonist ivuxolimab in advanced cancers. Sequencing used immunoSEQ multiplex PCR; TCRdb keeps in-frame clones, though not all of them. The sample has 80,000 to 95,000 clones, about 90% seen once. The sequencing here drew on CD4+ or CD8+ T cells sorted from blood, taken in a trial of the OX40 agonist ivuxolimab. The receptors shown here come from an adult with an advanced solid tumor such as melanoma, head and neck, liver or kidney cancer.

This clone was picked up one time. The chain uses TRBV4-1 and TRBJ2-7; D unclear. Per germline, CDR1 MGHRA and CDR2 YSYEKL. V was clipped by 3 bases and J by 2 bases, with 8 bases between them. The length of the CDR3 is 13 residues. This chain's CDR3 is CASSQGPTYEQYF. The DNA for the CDR3 is TGCGCCAGCAGCCAGGGCCCCACCTACGAGCAGTACTTC.

This sequence joins TRBV7-3 and TRBJ2-2; D is undetermined. V lost 5 bases and J lost 1, with 8 bases in between. CDR1 is SGHTA and CDR2 is FQGTGA in the germline V gene. The CDR3 consists of 14 residues. The CDR3 DNA reads TGTGCCAGCAGCCCCGGCCAGAACACCGGGGAGCTGTTTTTT. Amino acid sequence: CASSPGQNTGELFF.

This clone has only one observation. The CDR3 loop reads CASSSLQGLGTEAFF. DNA of the CDR3: TGTGCCAGCAGTTCATTACAGGGCTTGGGAACTGAAGCTTTCTTT. V usage is TRBV27 and J usage is TRBJ1-1; TRBD1 is a possible D gene (6 bases). The germline V gene encodes CDR1 MNHEY and CDR2 SMNVEV (reference sequence). V lost 4 bases to trimming and J lost 5 bases, with 17 bases between them. The CDR3 totals 15 residues.

The chain carries TRBV7-9 and TRBJ2-1, with 11 bases matching TRBD2. Germline CDR1 is SEHNR and CDR2 is FQNEAQ (reference sequence). Germline trimming cut 4 bases from V and 7 bases from J; bases unmatched to any gene: 12. This CDR3 is built from 17 residues. The CDR3, as DNA: TGTGCCAGCAGCTGGGATAGACTAGCGGGAACGGCGAATGAGCAGTTCTTC. It yields the protein CASSWDRLAGTANEQFF.

This rearrangement joins TRBV7-6 to TRBJ2-3, with 7 bases matching TRBD2. There are 14 residues in the CDR3. The V gene end was trimmed by 5 bases and the J gene end by 2 bases; junction bases not matched to a gene: 4. Germline CDR1 and CDR2: SGHVS and FNYEAQ. CDR3 nucleotides: TGTGCCAGCAGCGAACTAGCGTACACAGATACGCAGTATTTT. Translation gives CASSELAYTDTQYF.

The CDR3 loop is CASSPQGGRTANFKGKNIQYF. Here the CDR3 DNA reads TGTGCCAGCAGCCCCCAAGGAGGGAGAACAGCCAACTTCAAGGGCAAAAACATTCAGTACTTC. The chain uses TRBV7-3 and TRBJ2-4, with D possibly being TRBD2 (6 bases). V lost 5 bases, J lost 3 bases, and 32 bases lay in between. The germline V gene encodes CDR1 SGHTA and CDR2 FQGTGA. The CDR3 consists of 21 residues.

This chain joins TRBV28 and TRBJ2-7, with D uncertain. Germline V lookup: CDR1 MDHEN, CDR2 SYDVKM. CDR3 size: 13 residues. V dropped 8 bases and J dropped 4 bases, with 15 bases sitting between them. DNA of the CDR3: TGTGCCAGCCTGAGCCCGCGACTGTACGAGCAGTACTTC. Translating gives CASLSPRLYEQYF.

The rearrangement joins TRBV30 to TRBJ1-1, with D unclear. This CDR3 contains 14 residues. The germline V gene has CDR1 GTSNPN and CDR2 SVGIG (reference sequence). Trimming cost V 7 bases and J 11 bases, with 26 bases left between them. For the CDR3, the DNA is TGTGCCTCGCTACCACGCTTAGGACCGAGTGAGGCTTTCTTT. Residues: CASLPRLGPSEAFF.

The chain uses TRBV5-4 and TRBJ2-5; a weak D match, TRBD1 (5 bases). Germline V gene data show CDR1 as SGHNT and CDR2 as YYREEE (reference sequence). The V and J ends lost 2 bases and 4 bases respectively, with 15 bases between them. This CDR3 has 15 residues. The CDR3 loop is CASSFPGRVSETQYF. The CDR3 nucleotides are TGTGCCAGCAGCTTCCCGGGCAGGGTATCAGAGACCCAGTACTTC.

The chain is built from TRBV11-3 and TRBJ1-2, with D uncertain. Germline CDR1 reads SGHNT; CDR2 reads YENEEA. The CDR3 loop spans 14 amino acids. Trimming pared 0 bases from V and 2 bases from J, leaving 7 bases between. CDR3 residues: CASSLDGGNYGYTF. Here the CDR3 DNA reads TGTGCCAGCAGCTTAGATGGAGGGAACTATGGCTACACCTTC.

The CDR3 loop is CASSPLGDPGQPQHF. CDR3 DNA sequence: TGTGCCAGCAGCCCCTTGGGAGACCCCGGGCAGCCCCAGCATTTT. The chain links TRBV25-1 to TRBJ1-5; D gene unclear. CDR3 size: 15 residues. Germline V CDR1 and CDR2: MGHDK, SYGVNS. V lost 6 bases, J lost 7 bases, and 19 bases lay in between.

The chain is built from TRBV27 and TRBJ2-1; no clear D gene. The CDR3 runs 12 residues. Deletions cut 5 bases from V and 6 bases from J, with 8 bases between. CDR1 is MNHEY, CDR2 SMNVEV, per germline (reference sequence). CDR3 nucleotides: TGTGCCAGCAGTCTAGGTCCCAATGAGCAGTTCTTC. This codes for CASSLGPNEQFF.

This clone has just one count. The V and J genes are TRBV7-9 and TRBJ1-1; tentative D call: TRBD1 (5 bases). Germline values: CDR1 SEHNR, CDR2 FQNEAQ (reference sequence). Trimming took 2 bases from V and 2 from J, leaving 9 bases between them. The CDR3 runs 14 residues. CDR3 sequence (DNA): TGTGCCAGCAGCTTACAGGGTTATAACACTGAAGCTTTCTTT. It translates to CASSLQGYNTEAFF.

The rearrangement links TRBV5-1 to TRBJ1-2; TRBD1 matches at 7 bases. V shed 5 bases and J 0 bases; nucleotides not matched to a gene: 7. Looked up from germline, CDR1 is SGHRS and CDR2 is YFSETQ. This CDR3 spans 15 amino acids. The CDR3 bases are TGCGCCAGCAGTCGACAGGGCCTAGCTAACTATGGCTACACCTTC. Translated, it gives CASSRQGLANYGYTF.

This clone was seen only once. The chain employs TRBV2 and TRBJ1-1; D is possibly TRBD1 (6 bases). The germline gives CDR1 SNHLY, CDR2 FYNNEI. The CDR3 contains 15 residues. Trimming shortened V by 6 bases and J by 4 bases, and 18 bases separated the two germline ends. In nucleotides, the CDR3 is TGTGCCAGCAGCGAAAATAGGCAGGGGTTCACTGAAGCTTTCTTT. The encoded protein is CASSENRQGFTEAFF. Full variable domain (outside the CDR3, taken from reference TRBV2 and TRBJ1-1): EPEVTQTPSHQVTQMGQEVILRCVPISNHLYFYWYRQILGQKVEFLVSFYNNEISEKSEIFDDQFSVERPDGSNFTLKIRSTKLEDSAMYFCASSENRQGFTEAFFGQGTRLTVV.

This chain connects TRBV28 to TRBJ1-5; D gene unclear. The V end was cut by 6 bases, the J end by 0 bases, with 9 bases between. The CDR3 extends over 14 amino acids. The germline V gene has CDR1 MDHEN and CDR2 SYDVKM. CDR3 coding DNA: TGTGCCAGCAGGACTGGCGATAGCAATCAGCCCCAGCATTTT. It translates to CASRTGDSNQPQHF.

This clone appeared a single time. V and J are TRBV10-3 and TRBJ2-3; the D gene is possibly TRBD1 (6 bases). The V and J ends lost 0 bases and 9 bases respectively, with 13 bases between them. The CDR3 is made up of 14 amino acids. The germline gives CDR1 ENHRY, CDR2 SYGVKD. CDR3 nucleotides: TGTGCCATCAGTGAGTCGACAGGCATCTTAACGCAGTATTTT. Its protein product is CAISESTGILTQYF.

This clone occurred once. This rearrangement joins TRBV30 to TRBJ1-3; 10 positions match TRBD1. J lost 6 bases, V lost 3 bases, and 5 bases had no gene match. The V gene's germline CDR1 is GTSNPN and CDR2 SVGIG (reference sequence). CDR3 length: 14 residues. CDR3: CAWRRQGAQNTIYF. The CDR3 nucleotides are TGTGCCTGGAGGAGACAGGGGGCTCAAAACACCATATATTTT.

This clone was seen just once. One end of the junction varies from germline; a read error may be responsible. The chain uses TRBV7-7 and TRBJ2-2, with 9 bases fitting TRBD2. Germline V gene sequence: CDR1 SSHAT, CDR2 FNYEAQ (reference sequence). The CDR3 length is 16 residues. This CDR3 is CASSAPSGTDTGELFF. CDR3 bases: TGTGCTAGCAGCGCACCTAGCGGGACGGACACCGGGGAGCTGTTTTTT. Looking up the rest from reference TRBV7-7 and TRBJ2-2 gives the full variable domain: GAGVSQSPRYKVTKRGQDVTLRCDPISSHATLYWYQQALGQGPEFLTYFNYEAQPDKSGLPSDRFSAERPEGSISTLTIQRTEQRDSAMYRCASSAPSGTDTGELFFGEGSRLTVL.

This clone was seen a single time. The chain links TRBV10-3 to TRBJ1-4, with 7 bases matching TRBD1. Losses at the gene ends were 6 bases for V and 7 bases for J; bases not matched to a gene: 8. Germline V gene lookup returns CDR1 ENHRY and CDR2 SYGVKD. The CDR3 is 14 residues long. The CDR3 spells CAISAEGAGEKLFF. The DNA for the CDR3 is TGTGCCATCAGCGCCGAGGGGGCGGGTGAAAAACTGTTTTTT.

This rearrangement joins TRBV7-2 to TRBJ2-7; possible D gene TRBD2, 7 bases. The CDR3 contains 16 residues. V was trimmed by 5 bases and J by 2 bases, leaving 19 bases between them. Germline V gene data show CDR1 as SGHTA and CDR2 as FQGNSA. CDR3 DNA: TGTGCCAGCAGCCCAAGGGGGGGAGGGGCACCCTACGAGCAGTACTTC. Encoded protein: CASSPRGGGAPYEQYF.

Here the CDR3 DNA reads TGTGCCAGCAGGCCAGGGATGGATTACAATGAGCAGTTCTTC. The encoded protein is CASRPGMDYNEQFF. This chain links TRBV2 with TRBJ2-1; possibly TRBD1 for D (5 bases). V lost 6 bases to trimming and J lost 4 bases, with 13 bases between them. Germline assignment: CDR1 SNHLY and CDR2 FYNNEI. The CDR3 runs 14 residues.

V usage is TRBV27 and J usage is TRBJ2-7; D not resolved. CDR3 length: 13 residues. Deletions cut 2 bases from V and 0 bases from J, with 5 bases between. Germline V gives CDR1 MNHEY, CDR2 SMNVEV (reference sequence). DNA for the CDR3: TGTGCCAGCAGTTTAGCCCCCTCCTACGAGCAGTACTTC. Residues: CASSLAPSYEQYF.

The chain recombines TRBV11-2 with TRBJ2-1; a possible D gene is TRBD2 (5 bases). The CDR3 loop spans 16 amino acids. CDR1 is SGHAT, CDR2 FQNNGV, per germline. V was trimmed by 0 bases and J by 3 bases, leaving 12 bases between them. The CDR3 DNA is TGTGCCAGCAGCTTAGATTCAGCGGTATACTACAATGAGCAGTTCTTC. It specifies CASSLDSAVYYNEQFF. Full variable domain (rest looked up from reference TRBV11-2 and TRBJ2-1): EAGVAQSPRYKIIEKRQSVAFWCNPISGHATLYWYQQILGQGPKLLIQFQNNGVVDDSQLPKDRFSAERLKGVDSTLKIQPAKLEDSAVYLCASSLDSAVYYNEQFFGPGTRLTVL.

The chain combines TRBV28 with TRBJ2-2; D is possibly TRBD1 (6 bases). Germline lookup yields CDR1 MDHEN and CDR2 SYDVKM. The CDR3 consists of 14 residues. Trimming pared 8 bases from V and 4 bases from J, leaving 14 bases between. For the CDR3, the DNA is TGTGCCAGCCTCCAGGGGAGAACCACCGGGGAGCTGTTTTTT. Translating it yields CASLQGRTTGELFF.

The chain recombines TRBV5-4 with TRBJ2-2; the D gene is possibly TRBD2 (5 bases). CDR1 and CDR2 from the germline V gene are SGHNT and YYREEE (reference sequence). With 0 bases removed from V and 2 bases from J, the gap between germline ends came to 14 bases. The CDR3 runs to 17 residues. CDR3 amino acids: CASSLAATTLNTGELFF. The CDR3 nucleotides read TGTGCCAGCAGCTTGGCCGCGACTACACTAAACACCGGGGAGCTGTTTTTT.

The V and J genes are TRBV19 and TRBJ2-7; 7 bases are a match to TRBD2. CDR3 size: 15 residues. Trimming cost V 3 bases and J 3 bases; bases outside gene matches: 8. Germline V gene data show CDR1 as LNHDA and CDR2 as SQIVND (reference sequence). The CDR3 loop reads CASSIVASGHYEQYF. In DNA form, the CDR3 reads TGTGCCAGTAGTATCGTGGCTAGCGGACACTACGAGCAGTACTTC.

This rearrangement joins TRBV6-1 to TRBJ2-7, with TRBD2 matching over 10 bases. Germline trimming cut 6 bases from V and 0 bases from J; bases unmatched to any gene: 5. CDR1 and CDR2 (germline): MNHNS, SASEGT. The CDR3 length is 15 residues. The DNA for the CDR3 is TGTGCCAGCAGACCACTAGCGGGGACCTCCTACGAGCAGTACTTC. This encodes CASRPLAGTSYEQYF.